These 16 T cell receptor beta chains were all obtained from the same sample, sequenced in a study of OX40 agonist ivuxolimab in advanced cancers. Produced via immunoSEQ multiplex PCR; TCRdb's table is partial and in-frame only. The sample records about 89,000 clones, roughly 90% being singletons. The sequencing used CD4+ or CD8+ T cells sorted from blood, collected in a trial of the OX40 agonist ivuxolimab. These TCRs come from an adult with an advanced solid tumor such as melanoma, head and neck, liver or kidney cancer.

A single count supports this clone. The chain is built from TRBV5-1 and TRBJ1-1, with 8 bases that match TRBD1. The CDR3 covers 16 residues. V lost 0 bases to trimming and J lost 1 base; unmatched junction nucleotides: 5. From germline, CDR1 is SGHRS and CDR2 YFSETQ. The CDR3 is CASSLGSGTGNTEAFF. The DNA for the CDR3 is TGCGCCAGCAGCTTGGGGTCCGGGACAGGGAACACTGAAGCTTTCTTT.

CDR3 nucleotide sequence: TGCAGTGCTAACGACTACAATGAGCAGTTCTTC. Amino acid sequence: CSANDYNEQFF. The rearrangement links TRBV20-1 to TRBJ2-1; D is unresolved. Per the germline V gene, CDR1 is DFQATT and CDR2 is SNEGSKA (reference sequence). The CDR3 has 11 residues. V lost 4 bases and J 3 bases, leaving 4 bases between the germline ends.

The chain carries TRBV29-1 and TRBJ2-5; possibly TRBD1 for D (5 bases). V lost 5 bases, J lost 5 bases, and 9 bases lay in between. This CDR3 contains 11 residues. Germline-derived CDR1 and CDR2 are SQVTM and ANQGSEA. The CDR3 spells CSVKGFETQYF. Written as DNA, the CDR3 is TGCAGCGTTAAGGGGTTCGAGACCCAGTACTTC.

The CDR3 DNA is TGTGCCATCAGTGAGTCGAAGGGACAGGGGGGAAATCAGCCCCAGCATTTT. Its protein product is CAISESKGQGGNQPQHF. V is TRBV10-3 and J is TRBJ1-5; the match to TRBD1 covers 11 bases. The CDR3 totals 17 residues. V lost 0 bases to trimming and J lost 4 bases; unmatched junction nucleotides: 5. From germline, CDR1 is ENHRY and CDR2 SYGVKD.

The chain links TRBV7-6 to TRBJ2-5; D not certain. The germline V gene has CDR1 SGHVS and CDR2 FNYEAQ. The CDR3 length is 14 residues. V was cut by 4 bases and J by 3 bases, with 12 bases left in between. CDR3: CASSYRPSEETQYF. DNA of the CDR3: TGTGCCAGCAGCTACCGACCCAGCGAAGAGACCCAGTACTTC. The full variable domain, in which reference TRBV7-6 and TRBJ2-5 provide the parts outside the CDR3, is GAGVSQSPRYKVTKRGQDVALRCDPISGHVSLYWYRQALGQGPEFLTYFNYEAQQDKSGLPNDRFSAERPEGSISTLTIQRTEQRDSAMYRCASSYRPSEETQYFGPGTRLLVL.

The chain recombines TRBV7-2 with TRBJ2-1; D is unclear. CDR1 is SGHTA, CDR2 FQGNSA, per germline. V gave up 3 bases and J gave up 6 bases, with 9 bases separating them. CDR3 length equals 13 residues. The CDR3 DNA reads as TGTGCCAGCAGCTTTAATCTTCTCAATGAGCAGTTCTTC. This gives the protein CASSFNLLNEQFF.

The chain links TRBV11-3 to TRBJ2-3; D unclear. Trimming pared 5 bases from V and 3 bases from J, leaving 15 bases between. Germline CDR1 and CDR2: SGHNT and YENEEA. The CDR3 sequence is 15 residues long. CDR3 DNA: TGTGCCAGCAGCCCCAACGTCGGACGGACAGATACGCAGTATTTT. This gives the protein CASSPNVGRTDTQYF.

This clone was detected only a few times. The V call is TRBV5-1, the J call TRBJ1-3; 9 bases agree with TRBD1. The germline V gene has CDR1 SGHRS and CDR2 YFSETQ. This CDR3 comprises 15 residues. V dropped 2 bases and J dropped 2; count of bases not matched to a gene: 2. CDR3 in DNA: TGCGCCAGCAGCTTACAGGGGGCGACTGGAAACACCATATATTTT. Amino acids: CASSLQGATGNTIYF.

As DNA, the CDR3 is TGTGCCAGCTCACCAAATTCAGGGGGGATAGTCTACGAGCAGTACTTC. Amino acids: CASSPNSGGIVYEQYF. This chain connects TRBV18 to TRBJ2-7, with TRBD1 as a possible D gene (7 bases). The CDR3 extends over 16 amino acids. V lost 2 bases to trimming and J lost 3 bases, with 17 bases between them. The germline CDR1 and CDR2 sequences are KGHSH and LQKENI.

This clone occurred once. The CDR3 nucleotides read TGTGCCAGCAGCTTAAGAGCAGATTCCTACGAGCAGTACTTC. This sequence encodes CASSLRADSYEQYF. V gene TRBV7-9 combines with J gene TRBJ2-7; D is unresolved. Germline values: CDR1 SEHNR, CDR2 FQNEAQ (reference sequence). This CDR3 comprises 14 residues. V lost 2 bases to trimming and J lost 1 base, with 9 bases between them.

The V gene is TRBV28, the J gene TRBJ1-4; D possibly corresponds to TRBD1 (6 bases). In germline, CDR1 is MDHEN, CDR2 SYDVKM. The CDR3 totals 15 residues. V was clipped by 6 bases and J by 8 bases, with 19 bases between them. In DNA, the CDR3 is TGTGCCAGCAGCCTGTTCGGCAGGGGAGTCGAAAAACTGTTTTTT. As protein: CASSLFGRGVEKLFF.

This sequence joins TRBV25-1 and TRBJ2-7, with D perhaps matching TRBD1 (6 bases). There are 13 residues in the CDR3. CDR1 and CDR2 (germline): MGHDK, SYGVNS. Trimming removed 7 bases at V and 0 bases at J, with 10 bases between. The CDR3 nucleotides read TGTGCCAGCAACACAGGGAGCTCCTACGAGCAGTACTTC. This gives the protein CASNTGSSYEQYF.

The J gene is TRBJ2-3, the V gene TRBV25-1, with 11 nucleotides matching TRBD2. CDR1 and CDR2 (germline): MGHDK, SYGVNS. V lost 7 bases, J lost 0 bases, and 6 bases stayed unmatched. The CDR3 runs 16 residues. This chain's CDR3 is CASNKGLAASTDTQYF. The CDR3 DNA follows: TGTGCCAGCAACAAGGGACTAGCGGCTAGCACAGATACGCAGTATTTT.

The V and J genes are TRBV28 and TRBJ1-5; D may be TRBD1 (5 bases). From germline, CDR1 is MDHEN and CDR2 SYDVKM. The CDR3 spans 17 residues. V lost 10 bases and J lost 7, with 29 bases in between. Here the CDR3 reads CAISKALGLSARQPQHF. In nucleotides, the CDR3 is TGTGCCATCTCCAAAGCCCTGGGACTATCTGCCAGGCAGCCCCAGCATTTT.

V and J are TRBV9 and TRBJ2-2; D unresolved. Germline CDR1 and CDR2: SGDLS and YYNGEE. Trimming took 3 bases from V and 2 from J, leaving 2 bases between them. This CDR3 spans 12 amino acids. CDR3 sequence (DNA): TGTGCCAGCAGCGCAAACACCGGGGAGCTGTTTTTT. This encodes CASSANTGELFF.

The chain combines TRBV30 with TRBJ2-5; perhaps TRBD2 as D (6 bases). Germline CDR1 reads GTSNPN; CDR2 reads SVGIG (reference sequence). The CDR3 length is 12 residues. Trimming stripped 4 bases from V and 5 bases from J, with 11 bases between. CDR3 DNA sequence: TGTGCCTGGACCGCGGGGTGGGAGACCCAGTACTTC. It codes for CAWTAGWETQYF. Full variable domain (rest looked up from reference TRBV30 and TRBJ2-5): SQTIHQWPATLVQPVGSPLSLECTVEGTSNPNLYWYRQAAGRGLQLLFYSVGIGQISSEVPQNLSASRPQDRQFILSSKKLLLSDSGFYLCAWTAGWETQYFGPGTRLLVL.